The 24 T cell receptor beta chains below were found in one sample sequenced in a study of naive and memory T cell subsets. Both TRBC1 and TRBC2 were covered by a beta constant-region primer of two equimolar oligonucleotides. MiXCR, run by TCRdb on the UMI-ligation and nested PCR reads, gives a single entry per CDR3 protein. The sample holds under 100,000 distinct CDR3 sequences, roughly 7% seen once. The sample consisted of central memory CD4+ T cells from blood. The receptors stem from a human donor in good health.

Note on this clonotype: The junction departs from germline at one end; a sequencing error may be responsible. Written as DNA, the CDR3 is TGTGCCAGCAGCTTACAGGGATCGAGCACTGAAGCTTTATTT. It yields the protein CASSLQGSSTEALF. The gene calls are TRBV7-3 and TRBJ1-1; weak D call: TRBD1 (5 bases). Germline CDR1 reads SGHTA; CDR2 reads FQGTGA. The CDR3 has 14 residues.

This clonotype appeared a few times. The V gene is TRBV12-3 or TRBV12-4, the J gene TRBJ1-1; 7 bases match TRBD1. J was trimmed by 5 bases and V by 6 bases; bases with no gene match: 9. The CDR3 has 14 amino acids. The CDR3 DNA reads TGTGCCAGCAGACCAGGGGGGGGGGTGACTGAAGCTTTCTTT. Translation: CASRPGGGVTEAFF.

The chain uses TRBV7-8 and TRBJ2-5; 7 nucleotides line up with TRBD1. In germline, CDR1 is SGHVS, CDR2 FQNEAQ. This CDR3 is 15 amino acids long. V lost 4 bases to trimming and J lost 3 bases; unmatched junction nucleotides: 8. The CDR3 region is CASSSTRGYEETQYF. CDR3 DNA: TGTGCCAGCAGCTCTACCAGGGGGTACGAAGAGACCCAGTACTTC.

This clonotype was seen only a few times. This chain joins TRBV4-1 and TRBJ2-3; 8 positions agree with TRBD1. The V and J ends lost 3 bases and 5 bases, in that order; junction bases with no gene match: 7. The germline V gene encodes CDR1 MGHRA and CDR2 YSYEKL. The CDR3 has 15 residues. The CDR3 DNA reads TGCGCCAGCAGCCAGAGCGGACAGGGACGAGATACGCAGTATTTT. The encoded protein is CASSQSGQGRDTQYF.

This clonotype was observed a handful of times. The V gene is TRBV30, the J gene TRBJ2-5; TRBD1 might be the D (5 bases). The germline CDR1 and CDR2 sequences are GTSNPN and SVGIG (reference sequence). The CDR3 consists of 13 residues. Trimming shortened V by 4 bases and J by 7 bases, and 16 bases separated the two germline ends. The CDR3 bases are TGTGCCTGGACCCGCGGAATCCAGGGGACCCAGTACTTC. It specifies CAWTRGIQGTQYF. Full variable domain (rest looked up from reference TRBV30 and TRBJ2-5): SQTIHQWPATLVQPVGSPLSLECTVEGTSNPNLYWYRQAAGRGLQLLFYSVGIGQISSEVPQNLSASRPQDRQFILSSKKLLLSDSGFYLCAWTRGIQGTQYFGPGTRLLVL.

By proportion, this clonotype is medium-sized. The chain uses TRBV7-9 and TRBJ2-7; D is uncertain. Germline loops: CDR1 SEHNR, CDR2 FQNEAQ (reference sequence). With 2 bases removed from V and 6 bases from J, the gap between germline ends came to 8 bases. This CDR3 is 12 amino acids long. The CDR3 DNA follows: TGTGCCAGCAGCTTAAGTGAGTCCGAGCAGTACTTC. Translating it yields CASSLSESEQYF.

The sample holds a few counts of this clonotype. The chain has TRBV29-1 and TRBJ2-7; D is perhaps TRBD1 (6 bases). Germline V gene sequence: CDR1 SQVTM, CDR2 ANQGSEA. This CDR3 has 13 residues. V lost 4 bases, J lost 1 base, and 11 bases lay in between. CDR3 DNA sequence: TGCAGCGTTGTTCCCGGACAGTCCTACGAGCAGTACTTC. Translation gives CSVVPGQSYEQYF.

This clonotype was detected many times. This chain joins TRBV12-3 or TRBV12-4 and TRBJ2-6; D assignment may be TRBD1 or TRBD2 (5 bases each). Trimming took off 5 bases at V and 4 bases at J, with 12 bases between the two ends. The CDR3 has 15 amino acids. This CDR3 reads CASSPQGRGANVLTF. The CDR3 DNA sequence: TGTGCCAGCAGTCCTCAGGGACGCGGGGCCAACGTCCTGACTTTC.

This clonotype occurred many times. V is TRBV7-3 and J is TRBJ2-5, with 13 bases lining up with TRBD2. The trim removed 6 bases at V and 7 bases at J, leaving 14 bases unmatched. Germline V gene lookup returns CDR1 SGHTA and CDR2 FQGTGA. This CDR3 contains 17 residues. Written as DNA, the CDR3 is TGTGCCAGCAGTCGGGGACTAGCGGGGTCGGGGGAAGGGACCCAGTACTTC. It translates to CASSRGLAGSGEGTQYF.

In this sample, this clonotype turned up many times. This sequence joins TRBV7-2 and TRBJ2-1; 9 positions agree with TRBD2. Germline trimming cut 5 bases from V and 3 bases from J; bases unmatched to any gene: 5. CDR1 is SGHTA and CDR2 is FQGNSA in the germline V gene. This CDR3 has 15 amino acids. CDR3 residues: CASSPLAGVYNEQFF. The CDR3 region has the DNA TGTGCCAGCAGCCCCTTAGCGGGAGTCTACAATGAGCAGTTCTTC. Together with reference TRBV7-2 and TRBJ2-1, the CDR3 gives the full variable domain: GAGVSQSPSNKVTEKGKDVELRCDPISGHTALYWYRQSLGQGLEFLIYFQGNSAPDKSGLPSDRFSAERTGGSVSTLTIQRTQQEDSAVYLCASSPLAGVYNEQFFGPGTRLTVL.

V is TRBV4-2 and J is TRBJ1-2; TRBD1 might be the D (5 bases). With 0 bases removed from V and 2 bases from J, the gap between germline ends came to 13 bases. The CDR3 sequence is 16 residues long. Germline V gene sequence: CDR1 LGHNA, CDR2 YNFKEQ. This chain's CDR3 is CASSQDSGKTNYGYTF. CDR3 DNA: TGTGCCAGCAGCCAAGATTCAGGGAAAACCAACTATGGCTACACCTTC.

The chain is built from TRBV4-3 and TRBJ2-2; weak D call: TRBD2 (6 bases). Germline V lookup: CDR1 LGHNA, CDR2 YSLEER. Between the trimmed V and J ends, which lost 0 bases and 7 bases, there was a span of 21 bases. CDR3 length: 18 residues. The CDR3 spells CASSQDPPWAGRGGELFF. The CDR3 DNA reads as TGCGCCAGCAGCCAAGATCCCCCCTGGGCAGGGCGGGGCGGGGAGCTGTTTTTT.

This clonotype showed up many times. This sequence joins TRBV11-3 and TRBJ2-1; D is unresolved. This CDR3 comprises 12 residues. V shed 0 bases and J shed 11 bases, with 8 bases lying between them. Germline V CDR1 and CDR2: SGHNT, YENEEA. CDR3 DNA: TGTGCCAGCAGCTTAGATAATAAGCAGCAGTTCTTC. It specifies CASSLDNKQQFF.

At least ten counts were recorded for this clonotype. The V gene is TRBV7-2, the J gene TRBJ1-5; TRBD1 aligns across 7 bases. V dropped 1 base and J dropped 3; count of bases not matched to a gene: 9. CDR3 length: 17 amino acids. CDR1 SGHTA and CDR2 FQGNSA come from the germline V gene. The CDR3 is CASSLGEKGAVNQPQHF. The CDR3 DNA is TGTGCCAGCAGCTTAGGGGAAAAGGGGGCAGTCAATCAGCCCCAGCATTTT.

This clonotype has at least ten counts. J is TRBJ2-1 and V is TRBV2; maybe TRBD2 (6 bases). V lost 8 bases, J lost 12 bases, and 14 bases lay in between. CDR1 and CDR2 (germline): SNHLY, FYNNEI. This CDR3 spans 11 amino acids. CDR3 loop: CASHQEGPQFF. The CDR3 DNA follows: TGTGCCAGCCACCAGGAGGGACCGCAGTTCTTC.

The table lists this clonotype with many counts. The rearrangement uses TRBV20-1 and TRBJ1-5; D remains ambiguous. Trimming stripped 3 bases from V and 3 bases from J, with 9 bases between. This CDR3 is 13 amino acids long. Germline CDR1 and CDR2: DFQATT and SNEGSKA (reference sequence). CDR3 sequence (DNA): TGCAGTGCTAGGGTAACAGCCAATCAGCCCCAGCATTTT. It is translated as CSARVTANQPQHF.

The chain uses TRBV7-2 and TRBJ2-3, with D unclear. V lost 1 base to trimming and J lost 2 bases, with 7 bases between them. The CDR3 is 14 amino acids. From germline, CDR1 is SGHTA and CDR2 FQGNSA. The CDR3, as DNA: TGTGCCAGCAGCTTAGGGAAACTCACAGATACGCAGTATTTT. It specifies CASSLGKLTDTQYF.

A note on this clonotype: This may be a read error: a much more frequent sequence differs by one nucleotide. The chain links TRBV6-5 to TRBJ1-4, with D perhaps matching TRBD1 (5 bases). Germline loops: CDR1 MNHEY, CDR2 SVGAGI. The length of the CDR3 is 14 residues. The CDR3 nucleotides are TGTGCCAGCAGCCGCAGGGTTACTAATGAAGAACTGTTTTTT. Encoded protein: CASSRRVTNEELFF.

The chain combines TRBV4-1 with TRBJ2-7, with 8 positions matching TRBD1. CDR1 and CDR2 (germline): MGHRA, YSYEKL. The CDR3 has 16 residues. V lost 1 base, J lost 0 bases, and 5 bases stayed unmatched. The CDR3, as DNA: TGCGCCAGCAGCCAAGTCCCCGGGACAGGCTCCTACGAGCAGTACTTC. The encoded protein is CASSQVPGTGSYEQYF.

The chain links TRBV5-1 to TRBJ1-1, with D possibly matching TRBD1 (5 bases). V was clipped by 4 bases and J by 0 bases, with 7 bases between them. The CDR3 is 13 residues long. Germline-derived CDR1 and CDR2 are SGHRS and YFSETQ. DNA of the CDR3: TGCGCCAGCAGCGGGACGCTGAACACTGAAGCTTTCTTT. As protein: CASSGTLNTEAFF. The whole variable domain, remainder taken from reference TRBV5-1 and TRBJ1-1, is KAGVTQTPRYLIKTRGQQVTLSCSPISGHRSVSWYQQTPGQGLQFLFEYFSETQRNKGNFPGRFSGRQFSNSRSEMNVSTLELGDSALYLCASSGTLNTEAFFGQGTRLTVV.

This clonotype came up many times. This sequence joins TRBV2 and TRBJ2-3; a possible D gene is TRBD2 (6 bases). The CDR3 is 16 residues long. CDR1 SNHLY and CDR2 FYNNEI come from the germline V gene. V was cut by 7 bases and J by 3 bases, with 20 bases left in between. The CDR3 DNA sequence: TGTGCCAGCAAGCCGACACGCAGGGAGGAGACAGATACGCAGTATTTT. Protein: CASKPTRREETDTQYF.

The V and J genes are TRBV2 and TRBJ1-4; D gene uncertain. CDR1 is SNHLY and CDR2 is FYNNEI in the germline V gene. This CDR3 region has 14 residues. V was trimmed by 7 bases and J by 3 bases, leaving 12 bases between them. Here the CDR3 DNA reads TGTGCCAGCACCGCCGGGTCGGCTAATGAAAAACTGTTTTTT. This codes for CASTAGSANEKLFF.

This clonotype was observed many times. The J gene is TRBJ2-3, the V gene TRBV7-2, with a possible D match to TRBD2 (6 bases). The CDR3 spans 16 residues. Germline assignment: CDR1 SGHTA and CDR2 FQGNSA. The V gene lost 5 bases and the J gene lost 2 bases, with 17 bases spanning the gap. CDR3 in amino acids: CASSPKGGGYTDTQYF. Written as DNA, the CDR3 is TGTGCCAGCAGCCCCAAGGGAGGCGGGTACACAGATACGCAGTATTTT.

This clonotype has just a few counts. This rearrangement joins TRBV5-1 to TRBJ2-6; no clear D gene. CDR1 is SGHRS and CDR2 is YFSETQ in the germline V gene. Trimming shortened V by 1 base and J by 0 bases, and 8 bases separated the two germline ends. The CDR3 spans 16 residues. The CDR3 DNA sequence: TGCGCCAGCAGCTTGTTTCAGGTCTCTGGGGCCAACGTCCTGACTTTC. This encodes CASSLFQVSGANVLTF.